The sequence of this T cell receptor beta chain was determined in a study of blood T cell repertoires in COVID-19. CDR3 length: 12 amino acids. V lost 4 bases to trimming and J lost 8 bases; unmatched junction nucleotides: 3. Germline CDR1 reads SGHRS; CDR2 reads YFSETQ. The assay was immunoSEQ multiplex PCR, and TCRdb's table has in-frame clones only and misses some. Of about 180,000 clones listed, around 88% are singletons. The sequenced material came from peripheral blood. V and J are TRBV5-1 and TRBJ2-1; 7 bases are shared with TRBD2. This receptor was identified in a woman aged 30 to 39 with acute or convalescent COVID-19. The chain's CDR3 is CASSEGLYEQFF. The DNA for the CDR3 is TGCGCCAGCAGCGAGGGACTATATGAGCAGTTCTTC. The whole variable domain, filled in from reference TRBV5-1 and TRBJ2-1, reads KAGVTQTPRYLIKTRGQQVTLSCSPISGHRSVSWYQQTPGQGLQFLFEYFSETQRNKGNFPGRFSGRQFSNSRSEMNVSTLELGDSALYLCASSEGLYEQFFGPGTRLTVL.